This TCR beta chain originates from a study of shared clonotypes between healthy human individuals. Terminally differentiated effector memory CD45RA+ cells were excluded by CCR7 positive selection of CD45RO-negative cells. The data were produced by immunoSEQ multiplex PCR, yet TCRdb's version contains in-frame clones alone and is incomplete. Of some 2 million clones listed, approximately 94% were seen once; the top ten hold 1% to 1.5%. The CDR3 is made up of 14 amino acids. Germline CDR1 reads SEHNR; CDR2 reads FQNEAQ (reference sequence). Trimming cost V 1 base and J 5 bases, with 9 bases left between them.

Sequencing was done on a sample of naive CD8+ T cells sorted from blood. The sequence was obtained from a man aged 18 to 30 in good health. The V gene is TRBV7-9, the J gene TRBJ1-5; maybe TRBD1 (5 bases). For the CDR3, the DNA is TGTGCCAGCAGCTTAGGTTGGGGGGATCAGCCCCAGCATTTT. It yields the protein CASSLGWGDQPQHF.